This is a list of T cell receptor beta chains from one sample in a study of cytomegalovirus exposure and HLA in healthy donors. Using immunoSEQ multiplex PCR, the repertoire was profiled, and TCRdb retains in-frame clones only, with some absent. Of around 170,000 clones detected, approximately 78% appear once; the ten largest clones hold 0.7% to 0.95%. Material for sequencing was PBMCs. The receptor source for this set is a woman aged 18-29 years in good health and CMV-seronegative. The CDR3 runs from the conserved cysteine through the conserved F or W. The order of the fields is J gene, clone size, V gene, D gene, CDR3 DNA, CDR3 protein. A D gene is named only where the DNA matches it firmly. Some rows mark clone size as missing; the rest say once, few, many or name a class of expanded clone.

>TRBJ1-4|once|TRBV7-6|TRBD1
TGTGCCAGCACCCAGACAGGGGGCAACTCGAATGAAAAACTGTTTTTT
CASTQTGGNSNEKLFF
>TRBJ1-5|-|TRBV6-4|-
TGTGCCAGCAGTGACTTCGGGGAAGGGCCCCAGCATTTT
CASSDFGEGPQHF
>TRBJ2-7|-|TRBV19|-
TGTGCCAGTAGTATAACATGGGCACACAACCCCCGCGAGCAGTACTTC
CASSITWAHNPREQYF
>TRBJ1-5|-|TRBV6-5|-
TGTGCCAGCAGTTATAGGGGAAATCAGCCCCAGCATTTT
CASSYRGNQPQHF
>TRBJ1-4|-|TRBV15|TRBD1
TGTGCCACCAGCAGCGGGACAGCCCCCTACGGATTCGAAAAACTGTTTTTT
CATSSGTAPYGFEKLFF
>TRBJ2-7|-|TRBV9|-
TGTGCCAGCAGCGTTAGCGGTTTGGCCTACGAGCAGTACTTC
CASSVSGLAYEQYF
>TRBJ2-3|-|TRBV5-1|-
TGCGCCAGCAGCTTTACACAGGATACGCAGTATTTT
CASSFTQDTQYF
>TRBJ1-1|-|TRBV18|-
TGTGCCAGCTCACCCCTTCCCCAGATTCAGAACACTGAAGCTTTCTTT
CASSPLPQIQNTEAFF
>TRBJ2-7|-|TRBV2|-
TGTGCCAGCTCCGAGGAGGACTACGAGCAGTACTTC
CASSEEDYEQYF
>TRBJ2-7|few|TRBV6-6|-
TGTGCCAGCAGTTACCCGCTACAGGCGGGGATCCACGAGCAGTACTTC
CASSYPLQAGIHEQYF
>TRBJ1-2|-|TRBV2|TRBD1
TGTGCCAGCAGTGAAAAGGTCACAGGGGGTTTC
CASSEKVTGGF
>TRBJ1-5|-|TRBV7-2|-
TGTGCCAGCAGCTTAACAGAAGATCAGCCCCAGCATTTT
CASSLTEDQPQHF
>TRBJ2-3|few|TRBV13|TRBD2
TGTGCCAGCAGCCGAACTAGCGGGGGGGCAGATACGCAGTATTTT
CASSRTSGGADTQYF
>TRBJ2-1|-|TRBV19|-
TGTGCCAGTAGTCTATCTTACGCGGTGCTCGGGAATAACAATGAGCAGTTCTTC
CASSLSYAVLGNNNEQFF
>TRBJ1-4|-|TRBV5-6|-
TGTGCCAGCAGTCTCGCGTTGGGGGGTAATGAAAAACTGTTTTTT
CASSLALGGNEKLFF
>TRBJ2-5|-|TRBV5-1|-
TGCGCCAGCAGCTTAGGGGATGAGCAGTACTTC
CASSLGDEQYF
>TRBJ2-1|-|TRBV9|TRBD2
TGTGCCAGCGCGACTAGCGGATACAATGAGCAGTTCTTC
CASATSGYNEQFF
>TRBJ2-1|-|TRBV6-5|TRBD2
TGTGCCAGCAGTTACGCGACTAGCGGGGGGCGCGATGAGCAGTTCTTC
CASSYATSGGRDEQFF